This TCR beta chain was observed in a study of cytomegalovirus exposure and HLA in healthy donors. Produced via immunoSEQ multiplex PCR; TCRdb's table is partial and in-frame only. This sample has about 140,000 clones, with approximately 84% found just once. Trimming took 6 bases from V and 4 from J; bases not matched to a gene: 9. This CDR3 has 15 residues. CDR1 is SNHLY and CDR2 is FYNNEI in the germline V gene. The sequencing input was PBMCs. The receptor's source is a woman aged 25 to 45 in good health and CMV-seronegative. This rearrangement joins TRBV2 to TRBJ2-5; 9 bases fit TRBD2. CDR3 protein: CASRRRGGPLETQYF. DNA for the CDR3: TGTGCCAGCAGAAGGCGGGGGGGGCCTCTAGAGACCCAGTACTTC.